These T cell receptor beta chains were read from a single sample in a study of shared clonotypes between healthy human individuals. Measured with immunoSEQ multiplex PCR; TCRdb has only the in-frame clones, and not every one. Of about 2,500,000 clones listed, roughly nine tenths are singletons. The specimen sequenced was naive CD4+ T cells sorted from blood. The receptors originated from a man between 18 and 29 years old in good health. Both conserved end residues are part of each CDR3. D genes are given only for firm matches. Expanded clones are given a class, and other clones once, few, many or no size at all.

CDR3 DNA: TGTGCCAGCATGTTAGGGGGCTCCTACGAGCAGTACTTC; CDR3 protein: CASMLGGSYEQYF; J gene: TRBJ2-7; clone size: NA; V gene: TRBV28; D gene: NA
CDR3 DNA: TGCAGCGTTGAAGCCCGACTAGCGCTGAATGAGCAGTTCTTC; CDR3 protein: CSVEARLALNEQFF; J gene: TRBJ2-1; clone size: NA; V gene: TRBV29-1; D gene: TRBD2
CDR3 DNA: TGTGCCAGCAGTTACTCAAGGTGGCAGGGGACTGAAGCTTTCTTT; CDR3 protein: CASSYSRWQGTEAFF; J gene: TRBJ1-1; clone size: NA; V gene: TRBV6-5; D gene: NA
CDR3 DNA: TGCGCCAGCAGCATGACAGGGAGGAACACTGAAGCTTTCTTT; CDR3 protein: CASSMTGRNTEAFF; J gene: TRBJ1-1; clone size: NA; V gene: TRBV10-1; D gene: TRBD1
CDR3 DNA: TGTGCCAGCAGCACGGGACAGGGGGGCTACGAGCAGTACTTC; CDR3 protein: CASSTGQGGYEQYF; J gene: TRBJ2-7; clone size: once; V gene: TRBV5-4; D gene: TRBD1
CDR3 DNA: TGTGCCAGCAGTGGAGGGGGCAGGGGCCCCCTCCACTTT; CDR3 protein: CASSGGGRGPLHF; J gene: TRBJ1-6; clone size: NA; V gene: TRBV28; D gene: TRBD1
CDR3 DNA: TGTGCCAGCAGTTACGGGGGGAGCAAAAACATTCAGTACTTC; CDR3 protein: CASSYGGSKNIQYF; J gene: TRBJ2-4; clone size: NA; V gene: TRBV6-6; D gene: NA
CDR3 DNA: TGTGCCAGTAGTTCACTGGGACAGAGCTACACCGGGGAGCTGTTTTTT; CDR3 protein: CASSSLGQSYTGELFF; J gene: TRBJ2-2; clone size: NA; V gene: TRBV19; D gene: TRBD1
CDR3 DNA: TGCGCCAGCACCCTAACAGGTGCCTCCTACGAGCAGTACTTC; CDR3 protein: CASTLTGASYEQYF; J gene: TRBJ2-7; clone size: once; V gene: TRBV5-1; D gene: NA
CDR3 DNA: TGTGCCAGCAGCCCAGTGACAGGGGGAACCTACGAGCAGTACTTC; CDR3 protein: CASSPVTGGTYEQYF; J gene: TRBJ2-7; clone size: NA; V gene: TRBV27; D gene: TRBD1
CDR3 DNA: TGTGCCAGCAGCTTACCCCTCACAGGGGTGGATGAGCAGTTCTTC; CDR3 protein: CASSLPLTGVDEQFF; J gene: TRBJ2-1; clone size: NA; V gene: TRBV28; D gene: TRBD1
CDR3 DNA: TGTGCCAGCTCACCGGTTCAAGGACTAGCGGGCAATGAGCAGTTCTTC; CDR3 protein: CASSPVQGLAGNEQFF; J gene: TRBJ2-1; clone size: NA; V gene: TRBV18; D gene: TRBD2
CDR3 DNA: TGTGCCTGGACCTCACTAGCTGCAGATACGCAGTATTTT; CDR3 protein: CAWTSLAADTQYF; J gene: TRBJ2-3; clone size: NA; V gene: TRBV30; D gene: NA
CDR3 DNA: TGTGCCAGTACCGTGGGAGAGACTCAGCCCCAGCATTTT; CDR3 protein: CASTVGETQPQHF; J gene: TRBJ1-5; clone size: NA; V gene: TRBV19; D gene: NA
CDR3 DNA: TGTGCCAGCAGCCCCCCTTGGGGAGGCGAGCAGTACTTC; CDR3 protein: CASSPPWGGEQYF; J gene: TRBJ2-7; clone size: NA; V gene: TRBV6-6; D gene: NA
CDR3 DNA: TGTGCCAGCTCACCGCAAGGACTAGCGGGGGGGCGGAATGAGCAGTTCTTC; CDR3 protein: CASSPQGLAGGRNEQFF; J gene: TRBJ2-1; clone size: NA; V gene: TRBV18; D gene: TRBD2
CDR3 DNA: TGTGCCAGTACCCGCCCAGGGGCGTTCGATCAGCCCCAGCATTTT; CDR3 protein: CASTRPGAFDQPQHF; J gene: TRBJ1-5; clone size: NA; V gene: TRBV19; D gene: NA
CDR3 DNA: TGTGCCAGCTCCCCACTAGCGGGGGTAAGCTCCTACAATGAGCAGTTCTTC; CDR3 protein: CASSPLAGVSSYNEQFF; J gene: TRBJ2-1; clone size: NA; V gene: TRBV18; D gene: TRBD2
CDR3 DNA: TGTGCCAGCAGCTTGTCCGTTAGTTTGCTGGGGACTGAAGCTTTCTTT; CDR3 protein: CASSLSVSLLGTEAFF; J gene: TRBJ1-1; clone size: NA; V gene: TRBV5-5; D gene: NA
CDR3 DNA: TGCGCCAGCAGCCAAGTCGGGGGGATTAGCGAGACCCAGTACTTC; CDR3 protein: CASSQVGGISETQYF; J gene: TRBJ2-5; clone size: once; V gene: TRBV4-3; D gene: TRBD2
CDR3 DNA: TGTGCCAGCAGCTTTACAGGGGAGTACGAGCAGTACTTC; CDR3 protein: CASSFTGEYEQYF; J gene: TRBJ2-7; clone size: NA; V gene: TRBV7-8; D gene: TRBD1
CDR3 DNA: TGTGCCAGCAGCTCCCCGCGGGCTGGTCAAGAGACCCAGTACTTC; CDR3 protein: CASSSPRAGQETQYF; J gene: TRBJ2-5; clone size: once; V gene: TRBV5-5; D gene: NA
CDR3 DNA: TGTGCTAGCTCGGCTTCCGGAGAGACCCAGTACTTC; CDR3 protein: CASSASGETQYF; J gene: TRBJ2-5; clone size: NA; V gene: TRBV7-7; D gene: NA
CDR3 DNA: TGTGCCAGCAGAAATCGGGGACTAGCGGGGGGTTTTGATACGCAGTATTTT; CDR3 protein: CASRNRGLAGGFDTQYF; J gene: TRBJ2-3; clone size: NA; V gene: TRBV7-2; D gene: TRBD2
CDR3 DNA: TGTGCCAGCGGACCCAGGGTGAGCAATTCACCCCTCCACTTT; CDR3 protein: CASGPRVSNSPLHF; J gene: TRBJ1-6; clone size: few; V gene: TRBV27; D gene: NA
CDR3 DNA: TGTGCCAGAAGCTCGCGGGATTGGAACCTCTACTATAATTCACCCCTCCACTTT; CDR3 protein: CARSSRDWNLYYNSPLHF; J gene: TRBJ1-6; clone size: NA; V gene: TRBV7-5; D gene: NA
CDR3 DNA: TGTGCCATACTAGCGGGGGGGCCGGAAAATGAGCAGTTCTTC; CDR3 protein: CAILAGGPENEQFF; J gene: TRBJ2-1; clone size: NA; V gene: TRBV10-3; D gene: TRBD2
CDR3 DNA: TGCGCCAGCAGCCAAGACGGGGACAGGGGAAATCAGCCCCAGCATTTT; CDR3 protein: CASSQDGDRGNQPQHF; J gene: TRBJ1-5; clone size: few; V gene: TRBV4-1; D gene: TRBD1
CDR3 DNA: TGCGCCAGCAGCGATACTGACAAGCCATACGAGCAGTACTTC; CDR3 protein: CASSDTDKPYEQYF; J gene: TRBJ2-7; clone size: NA; V gene: TRBV5-1; D gene: NA
CDR3 DNA: TGTGCCTGGACGGAACAGGGTTGGAACACTGAAGCTTTCTTT; CDR3 protein: CAWTEQGWNTEAFF; J gene: TRBJ1-1; clone size: NA; V gene: TRBV30; D gene: NA
CDR3 DNA: TGTGCCAGTAGTGCGGACAGGAGGCTGGAGACCCAGTACTTC; CDR3 protein: CASSADRRLETQYF; J gene: TRBJ2-5; clone size: NA; V gene: TRBV19; D gene: TRBD1
CDR3 DNA: TGTGCCAGCGGGACGACAGGACGGGGCTACACCTTC; CDR3 protein: CASGTTGRGYTF; J gene: TRBJ1-2; clone size: NA; V gene: TRBV2; D gene: NA
CDR3 DNA: TGTGCCAGCAGTGAGCGTAGGCCTGGTCCCGAGCAGTACTTC; CDR3 protein: CASSERRPGPEQYF; J gene: TRBJ2-7; clone size: once; V gene: TRBV2; D gene: NA
CDR3 DNA: TGTGCCAGCAGCGTAGGAGGACTAGCGGGTAGCTACGAGCAGTACTTC; CDR3 protein: CASSVGGLAGSYEQYF; J gene: TRBJ2-7; clone size: NA; V gene: TRBV9; D gene: TRBD2
CDR3 DNA: TGTGCCAGCAGCTTAGCGGTTGGGCTAGCGGGTAACACCGGGGAGCTGTTTTTT; CDR3 protein: CASSLAVGLAGNTGELFF; J gene: TRBJ2-2; clone size: NA; V gene: TRBV7-2; D gene: TRBD2
CDR3 DNA: TGTGCCAGCACCCTATGGGACGGCGGAGTCTATGGCTACACCTTC; CDR3 protein: CASTLWDGGVYGYTF; J gene: TRBJ1-2; clone size: NA; V gene: TRBV28; D gene: NA
CDR3 DNA: TGTGCTAGCAGCTTAGCGGGGGTTTCAAATGAGCAGTTCTTC; CDR3 protein: CASSLAGVSNEQFF; J gene: TRBJ2-1; clone size: NA; V gene: TRBV7-7; D gene: TRBD2